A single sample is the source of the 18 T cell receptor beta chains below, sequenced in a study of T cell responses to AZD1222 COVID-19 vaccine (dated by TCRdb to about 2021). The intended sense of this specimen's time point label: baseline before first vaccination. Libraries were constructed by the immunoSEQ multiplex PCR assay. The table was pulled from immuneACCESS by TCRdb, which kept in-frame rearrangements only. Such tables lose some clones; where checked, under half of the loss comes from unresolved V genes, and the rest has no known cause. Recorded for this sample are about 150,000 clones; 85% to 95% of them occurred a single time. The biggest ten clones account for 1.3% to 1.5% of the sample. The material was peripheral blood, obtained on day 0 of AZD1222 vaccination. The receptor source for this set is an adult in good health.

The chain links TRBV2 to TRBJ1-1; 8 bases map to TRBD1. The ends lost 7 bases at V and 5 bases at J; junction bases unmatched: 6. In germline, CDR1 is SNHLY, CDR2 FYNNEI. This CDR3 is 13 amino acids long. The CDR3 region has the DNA TGTGCCAGCACCCTCAGGGGGCGGACTGAAGCTTTCTTT. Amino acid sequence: CASTLRGRTEAFF.

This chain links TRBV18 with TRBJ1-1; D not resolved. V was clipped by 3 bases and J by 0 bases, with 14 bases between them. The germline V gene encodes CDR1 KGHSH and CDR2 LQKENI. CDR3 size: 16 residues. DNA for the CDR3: TGTGCCAGCTCACCTTCTGCACGGACTCTGAACACTGAAGCTTTCTTT. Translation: CASSPSARTLNTEAFF.

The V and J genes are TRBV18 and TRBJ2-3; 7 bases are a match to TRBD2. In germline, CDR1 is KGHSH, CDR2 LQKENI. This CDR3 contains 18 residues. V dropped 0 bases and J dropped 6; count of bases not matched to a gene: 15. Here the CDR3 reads CASSPPGGSPHPGDTQYF. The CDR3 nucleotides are TGTGCCAGCTCACCACCTGGCGGGAGTCCCCACCCTGGGGATACGCAGTATTTT.

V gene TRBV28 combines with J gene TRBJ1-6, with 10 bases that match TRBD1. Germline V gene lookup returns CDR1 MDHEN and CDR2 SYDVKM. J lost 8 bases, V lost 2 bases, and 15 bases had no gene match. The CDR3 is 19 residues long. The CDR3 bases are TGTGCCAGCAGTTTACCCCCCCCGGGACAGGGGACGCGGGATTCACCCCTCCACTTT. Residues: CASSLPPPGQGTRDSPLHF.

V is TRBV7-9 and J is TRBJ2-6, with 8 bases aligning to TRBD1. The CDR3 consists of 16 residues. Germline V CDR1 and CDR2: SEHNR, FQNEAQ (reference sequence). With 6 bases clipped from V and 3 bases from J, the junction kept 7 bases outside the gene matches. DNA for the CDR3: TGTGCCAGCAGGCCAGGGGGCTCTATTGGGGCCAACGTCCTGACTTTC. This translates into CASRPGGSIGANVLTF. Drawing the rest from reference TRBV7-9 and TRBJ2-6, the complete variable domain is DTGVSQNPRHKITKRGQNVTFRCDPISEHNRLYWYRQTLGQGPEFLTYFQNEAQLEKSRLLSDRFSAERPKGSFSTLEIQRTEQGDSAMYLCASRPGGSIGANVLTFGAGSRLTVL.

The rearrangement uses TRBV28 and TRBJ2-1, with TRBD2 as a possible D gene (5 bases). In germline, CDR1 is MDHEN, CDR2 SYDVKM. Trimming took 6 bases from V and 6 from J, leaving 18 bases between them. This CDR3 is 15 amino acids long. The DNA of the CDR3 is TGTGCCAGCAGCTCTACTAGGACGGGTGGCAATGAGCAGTTCTTC. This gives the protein CASSSTRTGGNEQFF.

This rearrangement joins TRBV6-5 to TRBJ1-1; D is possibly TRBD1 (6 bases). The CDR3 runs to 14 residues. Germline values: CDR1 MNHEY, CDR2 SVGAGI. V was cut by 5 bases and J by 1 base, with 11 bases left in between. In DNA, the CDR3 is TGTGCCAGCAGTATAGGAGGGGGGAACACTGAAGCTTTCTTT. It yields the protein CASSIGGGNTEAFF.

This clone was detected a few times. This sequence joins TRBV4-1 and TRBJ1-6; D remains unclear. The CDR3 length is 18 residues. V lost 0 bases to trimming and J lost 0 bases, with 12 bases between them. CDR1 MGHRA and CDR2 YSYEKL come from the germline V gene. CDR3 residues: CASSQEGSLSSYNSPLHF. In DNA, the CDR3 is TGCGCCAGCAGCCAAGAGGGCAGTCTAAGCTCCTATAATTCACCCCTCCACTTT.

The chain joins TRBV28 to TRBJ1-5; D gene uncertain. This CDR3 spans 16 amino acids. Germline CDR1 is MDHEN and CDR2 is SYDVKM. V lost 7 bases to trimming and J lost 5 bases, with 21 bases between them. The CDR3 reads CASTSRVFRFDQPQHF. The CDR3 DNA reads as TGTGCCAGCACCTCTAGGGTCTTCCGGTTCGATCAGCCCCAGCATTTT.

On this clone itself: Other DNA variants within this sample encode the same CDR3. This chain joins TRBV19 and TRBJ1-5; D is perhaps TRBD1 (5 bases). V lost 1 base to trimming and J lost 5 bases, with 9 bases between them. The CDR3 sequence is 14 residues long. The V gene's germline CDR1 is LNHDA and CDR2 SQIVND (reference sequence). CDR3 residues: CASSIVGRDQPQHF. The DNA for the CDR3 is TGTGCCAGTAGTATAGTTGGCAGGGATCAGCCCCAGCATTTT.

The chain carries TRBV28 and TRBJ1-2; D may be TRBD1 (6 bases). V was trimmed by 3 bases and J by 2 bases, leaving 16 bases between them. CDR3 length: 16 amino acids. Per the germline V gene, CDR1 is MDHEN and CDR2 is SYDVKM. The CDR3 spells CASSFRSRGPNYGYTF. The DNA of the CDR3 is TGTGCCAGCAGTTTCCGGTCCAGGGGACCCAACTATGGCTACACCTTC.

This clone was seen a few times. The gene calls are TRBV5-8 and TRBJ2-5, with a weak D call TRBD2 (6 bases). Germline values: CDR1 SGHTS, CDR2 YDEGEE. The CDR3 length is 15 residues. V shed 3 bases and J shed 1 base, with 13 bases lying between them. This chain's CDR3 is CASSWGGATQETQYF. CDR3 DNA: TGTGCCAGCAGCTGGGGCGGGGCAACCCAAGAGACCCAGTACTTC.

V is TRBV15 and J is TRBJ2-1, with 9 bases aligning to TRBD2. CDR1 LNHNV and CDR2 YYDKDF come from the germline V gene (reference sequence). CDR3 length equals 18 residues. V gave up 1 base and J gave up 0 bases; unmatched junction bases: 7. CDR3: CATSRGVAGASSYNEQFF. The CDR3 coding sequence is TGTGCCACCAGCAGAGGGGTAGCGGGGGCGAGCTCCTACAATGAGCAGTTCTTC.

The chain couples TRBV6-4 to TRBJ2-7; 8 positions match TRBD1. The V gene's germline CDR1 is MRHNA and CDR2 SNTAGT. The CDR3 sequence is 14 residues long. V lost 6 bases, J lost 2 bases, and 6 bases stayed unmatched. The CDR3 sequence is CASSPGTGPYEQYF. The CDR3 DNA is TGTGCCAGCAGCCCCGGGACAGGTCCCTACGAGCAGTACTTC.

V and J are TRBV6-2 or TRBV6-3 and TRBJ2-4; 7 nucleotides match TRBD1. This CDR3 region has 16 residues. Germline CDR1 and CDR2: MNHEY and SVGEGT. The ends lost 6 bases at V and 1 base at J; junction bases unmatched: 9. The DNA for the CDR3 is TGTGCCAGCAGCTTAACAGGGGTCGGGGCCAAAAACATTCAGTACTTC. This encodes CASSLTGVGAKNIQYF.

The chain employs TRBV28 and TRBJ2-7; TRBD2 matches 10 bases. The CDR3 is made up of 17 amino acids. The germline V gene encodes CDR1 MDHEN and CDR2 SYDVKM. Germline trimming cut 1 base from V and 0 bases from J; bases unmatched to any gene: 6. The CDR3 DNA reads TGTGCCAGCAGTTTATTGAGTACTAGCGGGGCCTCCTACGAGCAGTACTTC. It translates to CASSLLSTSGASYEQYF.

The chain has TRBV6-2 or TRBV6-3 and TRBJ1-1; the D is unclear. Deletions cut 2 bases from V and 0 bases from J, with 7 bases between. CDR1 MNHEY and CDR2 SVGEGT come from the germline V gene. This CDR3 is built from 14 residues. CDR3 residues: CASSYLGMNTEAFF. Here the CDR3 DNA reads TGTGCCAGCAGTTACCTGGGGATGAACACTGAAGCTTTCTTT.

In DNA form, the CDR3 reads TGTGCCAGAAGCTTGGTATACAGGGGAAGATACCCGACCCTTGCAACTAATGAAAAACTGTTTTTT. Translation gives CARSLVYRGRYPTLATNEKLFF. The genes are TRBV5-3 and TRBJ1-4; 7 nucleotides line up with TRBD1. TRBV5-3 is an ORF; its function is uncertain. This CDR3 comprises 22 residues. The V gene end was trimmed by 0 bases and the J gene end by 0 bases; junction bases not matched to a gene: 20.